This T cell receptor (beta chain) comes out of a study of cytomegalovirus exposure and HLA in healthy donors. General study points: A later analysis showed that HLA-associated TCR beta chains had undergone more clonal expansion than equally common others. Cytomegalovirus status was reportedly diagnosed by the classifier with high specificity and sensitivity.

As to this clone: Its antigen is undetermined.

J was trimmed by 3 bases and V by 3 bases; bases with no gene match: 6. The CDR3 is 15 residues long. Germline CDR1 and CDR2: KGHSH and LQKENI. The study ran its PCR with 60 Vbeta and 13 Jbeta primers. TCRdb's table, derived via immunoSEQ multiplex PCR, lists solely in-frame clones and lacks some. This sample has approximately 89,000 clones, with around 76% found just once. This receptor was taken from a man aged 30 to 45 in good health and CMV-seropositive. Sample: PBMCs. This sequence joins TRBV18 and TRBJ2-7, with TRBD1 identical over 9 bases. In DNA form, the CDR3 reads TGTGCCAGCTCACCGGCAGGACAGGGGTTCTACGAGCAGTACTTC. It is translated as CASSPAGQGFYEQYF.